The rows below give T cell receptor beta chains drawn from one sample of a study of T cell responses to AZD1222 COVID-19 vaccine. Generated by immunoSEQ multiplex PCR, the TCRdb table keeps only in-frame clones and is missing some. The table lists 150,000 to 180,000 clones, approximately 90% of them singletons. Sequenced here: peripheral blood, sampled on day 0 of AZD1222 vaccination. Receptor source: an adult in good health. Both conserved end residues are part of each CDR3. A D gene is named only where the DNA matches it firmly. The size field is filled for only some rows; it gives once, few, many or a size class.

CDR3nt,CDR3aa,v_gene,len,d_gene,j_gene,abundance
TGTGCCAGCAGTTGGGCAGGGAACACTGAAGCTTTCTTT,CASSWAGNTEAFF,TRBV6-5,13,NA,TRBJ1-1,NA
TGCGCCAGCAGCCAAGGCCGGTCCTATGGCTACACCTTC,CASSQGRSYGYTF,TRBV4-1,13,NA,TRBJ1-2,NA
TGTGCCAGCAGTTACTCGGGGGGTCCCTACGAGCAGTACTTC,CASSYSGGPYEQYF,TRBV6-5,14,NA,TRBJ2-7,NA
TGTGCCAGCAGTTTACTAGCGACCACAGATACGCAGTATTTT,CASSLLATTDTQYF,TRBV6-2/TRBV6-3,14,TRBD2,TRBJ2-3,NA
TGTGCCAGCAGTTTGCTTCCCCGGCAGGCCTACGAGCAGTACTTC,CASSLLPRQAYEQYF,TRBV28,15,NA,TRBJ2-7,NA
TGTGCCAGCAGCCCATATAGCGGGAGCTCCTACGAGCAGTACTTC,CASSPYSGSSYEQYF,TRBV9,15,TRBD2,TRBJ2-7,NA
TGTGCCAGCAGCGACCAAGGGGGGGACTATGAAAAACTGTTTTTT,CASSDQGGDYEKLFF,TRBV9,15,NA,TRBJ1-4,once
TGTGCCACCAGCCTAGGGGGAATTGGAAACACCATATATTTT,CATSLGGIGNTIYF,TRBV15,14,NA,TRBJ1-3,NA
TGTGCCAGCATCAAAGCGGGTCTCAGTGAGCAGTTCTTC,CASIKAGLSEQFF,TRBV27,13,NA,TRBJ2-1,NA
TGCGCCAGCAGCCAAGGGGAAGGAGATACGCAGTATTTT,CASSQGEGDTQYF,TRBV4-3,13,NA,TRBJ2-3,NA
TGTGCCACCCAGAACCCCCCGACAGAGGGTGAAAAACTGTTTTTT,CATQNPPTEGEKLFF,TRBV24-1,15,NA,TRBJ1-4,few
TGTGCCAGCAGTCACCAGCCGCTGAGGGACACTGAAGCTTTCTTT,CASSHQPLRDTEAFF,TRBV6-5,15,NA,TRBJ1-1,few
TGTGCCAGCAGCTCCGGGACAGGCGGTTACTACGAGCAGTACTTC,CASSSGTGGYYEQYF,TRBV7-2,15,TRBD1,TRBJ2-7,NA
TGCGCCAGCAGCCACGGACTAGATGGAGATACGCAGTATTTT,CASSHGLDGDTQYF,TRBV4-3,14,TRBD2,TRBJ2-3,NA
TGTGCCAGCAGCCCCCAGGGATACAATGAGCAGTTCTTC,CASSPQGYNEQFF,TRBV27,13,NA,TRBJ2-1,NA
TGTGCCAGCAGTCTAGGGACTAGCGGGAGTCGTGAGCAGTACTTC,CASSLGTSGSREQYF,TRBV27,15,TRBD2,TRBJ2-7,NA
TGTGCCACCAGCCCCTTATGGGCGGCCAGCTCCTACAATGAGCAGTTCTTC,CATSPLWAASSYNEQFF,TRBV15,17,NA,TRBJ2-1,once
TGCGCCAGCAAGCCGGGAATGAACACTGAAGCTTTCTTT,CASKPGMNTEAFF,TRBV5-1,13,NA,TRBJ1-1,NA
TGTGCCAGCAGCCAATTGAACACTGAAGCTTTCTTT,CASSQLNTEAFF,TRBV7-9,12,NA,TRBJ1-1,NA
TGTGCCAGCAGTCCCCTAGACAGGGGACCTGGCTACACCTTC,CASSPLDRGPGYTF,TRBV27,14,TRBD1,TRBJ1-2,NA
TGTGCCAGCAGCCAACTCCGGGACACTCGGACGGACTTC,CASSQLRDTRTDF,TRBV7-2,13,NA,TRBJ2-4,NA
TGTGCCATCAGTGACAGGGCCTCCAATCAGCCCCAGCATTTT,CAISDRASNQPQHF,TRBV10-3,14,NA,TRBJ1-5,NA
TGTGCCAGCAGCCGGGGTCAGGGGTGGGAGACCCAGTACTTC,CASSRGQGWETQYF,TRBV13,14,NA,TRBJ2-5,NA
TGTGCCAGCAGCTATTTCGGACAGTCGTACATTCAGTACTTC,CASSYFGQSYIQYF,TRBV7-2,14,NA,TRBJ2-4,NA
TGTGCCAGCACAGCCGGGACAGGGTCTTACACTGAAGCTTTCTTT,CASTAGTGSYTEAFF,TRBV2,15,TRBD1,TRBJ1-1,few
TGTGCCAGCAGTTTTGTCGGCTCCTACAATGAGCAGTTCTTC,CASSFVGSYNEQFF,TRBV28,14,NA,TRBJ2-1,NA
TGTGCCACCAGTGATTTACAGGCTACCGGGGAGCTGTTTTTT,CATSDLQATGELFF,TRBV24-1,14,NA,TRBJ2-2,NA
TGTGCCACCAGATACGGGGGCGCCTCCTACAATGAGCAGTTCTTC,CATRYGGASYNEQFF,TRBV27,15,NA,TRBJ2-1,NA
TGTGCCAGCAGCTTAGGGCTCTACTACGAGCAGTACTTC,CASSLGLYYEQYF,TRBV11-2,13,NA,TRBJ2-7,NA
TGTGCCACCAGCAGAGTACGGGACGCGGATTGGACCCAGTACTTC,CATSRVRDADWTQYF,TRBV15,15,NA,TRBJ2-5,NA
TGTGCCAGCAGTATGCCGGGCCTTAAGTCCTACGAGCAGTACTTC,CASSMPGLKSYEQYF,TRBV28,15,NA,TRBJ2-7,NA
TGTGCCAGCAGCCAAGGGGAACTAGCGGGAGGTTTTCGGGAGACCCAGTACTTC,CASSQGELAGGFRETQYF,TRBV3-1/TRBV3-2,18,TRBD2,TRBJ2-5,NA
TGTGCCATCGCCAGCAGGGGAGAAGAGACCCAGTACTTC,CAIASRGEETQYF,TRBV10-3,13,NA,TRBJ2-5,once
TGTGCCAGTCGCTCGTCTTACGGACAGGCGAACACTGAAGCTTTCTTT,CASRSSYGQANTEAFF,TRBV28,16,TRBD1,TRBJ1-1,NA
TGTGCCACCCTACAAGGACTTAACTATGGCTACACCTTC,CATLQGLNYGYTF,TRBV28,13,NA,TRBJ1-2,NA
TGTGCCAGCAGAAGGTCGACCGGGGAGCTGTTTTTT,CASRRSTGELFF,TRBV5-4,12,NA,TRBJ2-2,NA
TGTGCCAGCAGTTTTAATCGGGTCGAAGGGGACCCCTACGAGCAGTACTTC,CASSFNRVEGDPYEQYF,TRBV27,17,NA,TRBJ2-7,NA
TGTGCCACCAGTGGGGGGGCCAAGACCCAGTACTTC,CATSGGAKTQYF,TRBV24-1,12,NA,TRBJ2-5,once
TGTGCCAGCTATTCTAGCGGGATCGGGGAGCAGTACTTC,CASYSSGIGEQYF,TRBV6-5,13,TRBD2,TRBJ2-7,NA
TGTGCCAGCAGCTATAATCGAGCCGACTACAATGAGCAGTTCTTC,CASSYNRADYNEQFF,TRBV7-3,15,NA,TRBJ2-1,NA
TGTGCCAGCAGCCGCAGACTAGCGGGATACTTCGTTAATGAGCAGTTCTTC,CASSRRLAGYFVNEQFF,TRBV6-2/TRBV6-3,17,TRBD2,TRBJ2-1,NA
TGCGCCAGCAGCAGAACTAGCGAAGCCGGGGAGCTGTTTTTT,CASSRTSEAGELFF,TRBV5-1,14,TRBD2,TRBJ2-2,NA
TGTGCCAGCAGCGATCCTTCGGCAGGGAGGAATTCACCCCTCCACTTT,CASSDPSAGRNSPLHF,TRBV9,16,NA,TRBJ1-6,NA
TGTGCCAGCAGCTTACAAGAGACCCAGTACTTC,CASSLQETQYF,TRBV7-2,11,NA,TRBJ2-5,NA
TGTGCCAGTAGCCTCAGAGGGGCCGGACTAGGCGAGCAGTACTTC,CASSLRGAGLGEQYF,TRBV19,15,TRBD2,TRBJ2-7,NA
TGTGCCACCAGTTACCCACCGGACAGGGCGGTACATGCCCTTTACAATCAGCCCCAGCATTTT,CATSYPPDRAVHALYNQPQHF,TRBV24-1,21,TRBD1,TRBJ1-5,NA
TGTGCCAGCAGTTACCAAGCGGGAGAGCCCGGGGAGCTGTTTTTT,CASSYQAGEPGELFF,TRBV6-5,15,TRBD2,TRBJ2-2,NA
TGTGCCAGTAGTATAGATCGAGAACAGGGGCCTGCGGATGAAAAACTGTTTTTT,CASSIDREQGPADEKLFF,TRBV19,18,TRBD1,TRBJ1-4,NA
TGTGCCAGCAGCACTACTAGCGCCCCACCCGCCGGGGAGCTGTTTTTT,CASSTTSAPPAGELFF,TRBV27,16,TRBD2,TRBJ2-2,NA
TGTGCCAGCAGTTTAGTGGCGGGAGGAAATGAGCAGTTCTTC,CASSLVAGGNEQFF,TRBV28,14,TRBD2,TRBJ2-1,NA
TGTGCCAGCAGCTTAGCGAGTGGGTGGGGCTCCTACAATGAGCAGTTCTTC,CASSLASGWGSYNEQFF,TRBV7-6,17,NA,TRBJ2-1,NA